This record covers a single TCR beta chain. This sample is part of a study of blood T cell repertoires in COVID-19. On the study more broadly: There were acute and convalescent COVID-19 samples, and they came from the United States, Italy and Spain.

Data came from immunoSEQ multiplex PCR; TCRdb stores just in-frame clones and leaves some out. The sample holds tens of thousands of clones, about 72% seen once. CDR1 and CDR2 from the germline V gene are SGHVS and FQNEAQ. The CDR3 covers 14 residues. V trimming: 6 bases; J trimming: 4 bases; junction bases outside the gene matches: 7. This clonotype originated in a man older than 75 with acute or convalescent COVID-19. Specimen: peripheral blood. The genes are TRBV7-8 and TRBJ1-2; 8 bases align to TRBD1. CDR3 residues: CASRSGGVGYGYTF. The DNA for the CDR3 is TGTGCCAGCAGATCAGGGGGCGTAGGCTATGGCTACACCTTC.